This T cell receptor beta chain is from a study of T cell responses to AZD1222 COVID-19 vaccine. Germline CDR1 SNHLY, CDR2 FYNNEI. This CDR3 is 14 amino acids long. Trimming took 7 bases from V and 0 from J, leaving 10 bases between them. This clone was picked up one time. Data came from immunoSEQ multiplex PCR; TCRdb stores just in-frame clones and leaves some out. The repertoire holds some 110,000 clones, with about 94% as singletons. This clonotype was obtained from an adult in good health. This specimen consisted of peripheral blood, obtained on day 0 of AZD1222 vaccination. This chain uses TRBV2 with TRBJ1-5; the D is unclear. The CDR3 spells CASIGSNSNQPQHF. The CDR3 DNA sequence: TGTGCCAGCATTGGGAGCAATAGCAATCAGCCCCAGCATTTT. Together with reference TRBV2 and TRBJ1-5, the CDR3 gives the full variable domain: EPEVTQTPSHQVTQMGQEVILRCVPISNHLYFYWYRQILGQKVEFLVSFYNNEISEKSEIFDDQFSVERPDGSNFTLKIRSTKLEDSAMYFCASIGSNSNQPQHFGDGTRLSIL.